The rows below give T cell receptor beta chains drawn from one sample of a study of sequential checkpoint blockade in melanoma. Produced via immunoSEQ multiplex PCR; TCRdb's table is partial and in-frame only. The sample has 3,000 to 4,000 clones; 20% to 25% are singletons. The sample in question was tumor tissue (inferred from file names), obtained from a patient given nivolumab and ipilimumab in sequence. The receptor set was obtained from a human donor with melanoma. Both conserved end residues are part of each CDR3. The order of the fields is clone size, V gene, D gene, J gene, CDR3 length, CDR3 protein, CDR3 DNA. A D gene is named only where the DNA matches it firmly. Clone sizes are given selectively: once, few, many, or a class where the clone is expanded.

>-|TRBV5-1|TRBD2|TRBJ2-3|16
CASSLKTSGGIDTQYF
TGCGCCAGCAGCTTAAAGACTAGCGGGGGGATAGATACGCAGTATTTT
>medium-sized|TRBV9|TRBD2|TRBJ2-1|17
CASSVGGGAGLYNEQFF
TGTGCCAGCAGCGTAGGGGGAGGAGCGGGGCTTTACAATGAGCAGTTCTTC
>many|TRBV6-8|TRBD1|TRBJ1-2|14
CASSRQGSRYGYTF
TGTGCCAGCAGCCGACAGGGAAGTCGCTATGGCTACACCTTC
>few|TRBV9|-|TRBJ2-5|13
CASSRQFQETQYF
TGTGCCAGCAGCCGGCAGTTCCAAGAGACCCAGTACTTC
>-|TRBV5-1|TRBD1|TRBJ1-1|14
CASSWGQGGTEAFF
TGCGCCAGCAGCTGGGGACAGGGTGGCACTGAAGCTTTCTTT
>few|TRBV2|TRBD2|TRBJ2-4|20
CASRRLAGGTLSGSKNIQYF
TGTGCCAGCAGAAGGCTAGCGGGGGGCACCCTTTCCGGGTCCAAAAACATTCAGTACTTC
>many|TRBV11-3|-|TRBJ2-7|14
CASSRTLVGGEQYF
TGTGCCAGCAGTCGCACTCTAGTGGGAGGCGAGCAGTACTTC
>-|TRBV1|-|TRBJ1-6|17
CASSQVVGTGYNSPLHF
TGCGCCAGCAGCCAAGTGGTCGGGACAGGTTATAATTCACCCCTCCACTTT
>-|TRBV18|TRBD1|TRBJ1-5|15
CASSWTTGSNQPQHF
TGTGCCAGCTCATGGACGACAGGGAGCAATCAGCCCCAGCATTTT
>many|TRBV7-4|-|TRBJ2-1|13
CASSLGPPNEQFF
TGTGCCAGCAGCTTAGGACCCCCCAATGAGCAGTTCTTC
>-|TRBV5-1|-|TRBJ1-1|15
CASSLMGLRNTEAFF
TGCGCCAGCAGCTTGATGGGGCTCCGGAACACTGAAGCTTTCTTT
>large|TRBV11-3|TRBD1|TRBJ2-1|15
CASSRSGTGSYEQFF
TGTGCCAGCAGCCGTTCCGGGACAGGGTCTTATGAGCAGTTCTTC
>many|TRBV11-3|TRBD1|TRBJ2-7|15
CASSPRGTGSLEQYF
TGTGCCAGCAGCCCGAGAGGGACAGGGTCTCTCGAGCAGTACTTC
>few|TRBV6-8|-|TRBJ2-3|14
CASSYGSTPDTQYF
TGTGCCAGCAGTTACGGCTCTACCCCAGATACGCAGTATTTT
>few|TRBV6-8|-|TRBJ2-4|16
CASSEAGTRSKNIQYF
TGTGCCAGCAGTGAGGCGGGGACGAGGTCCAAAAACATTCAGTACTTC
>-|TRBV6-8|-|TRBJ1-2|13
CASLRTAVSGYTF
TGTGCCAGCTTACGGACAGCCGTTAGTGGCTACACCTTC
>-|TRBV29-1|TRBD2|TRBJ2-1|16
CSVETAGDFSYNEQFF
TGCAGCGTTGAGACGGCGGGAGACTTTTCCTACAATGAGCAGTTCTTC
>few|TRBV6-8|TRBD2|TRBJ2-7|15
CASSSETGGVYEQYF
TGTGCCAGCAGTTCTGAGACGGGAGGGGTCTACGAGCAGTACTTC
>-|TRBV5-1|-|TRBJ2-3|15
CASTEGDTSTDTQYF
TGCGCCAGCACCGAGGGGGACACTAGCACAGATACGCAGTATTTT
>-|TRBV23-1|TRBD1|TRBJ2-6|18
CASSQTDREMGGANVLTF
TGCGCCAGCAGTCAAACGGACAGGGAGATGGGAGGGGCCAACGTCCTGACTTTC
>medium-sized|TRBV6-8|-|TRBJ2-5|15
CASSKTSKVRETQYF
TGTGCCAGCAGCAAGACTAGTAAGGTCCGAGAGACCCAGTACTTC